The T cell receptor beta chain described here comes from a study of naive and memory T cell subsets. The beta constant-region primer was an equimolar mix of two oligonucleotides covering TRBC1 and TRBC2. An oligonucleotide with the SP2 primer and a 12-nucleotide UMI was ligated to the cDNA 3' end. Four rounds of PCR amplified the ligated cDNA using nested alpha and beta constant-region primers plus SP2. TCRdb called the UMI-ligation and nested PCR reads again in MiXCR, with one record for every CDR3 protein. The table includes roughly 91,000 distinct CDR3 sequences, over 10% detected once. Alpha and beta libraries were amplified separately from the second PCR onward. General observations from the study: Each distinct alpha or beta sequence counts as one clonotype.

V was trimmed by 4 bases and J by 2 bases, leaving 15 bases between them. The CDR3 has 15 residues. Germline CDR1 is SGHTA and CDR2 is FQGNSA. This clonotype turned up a few times. The antigen is unknown. The sequenced sample consisted of central memory CD4+ T cells from blood. This rearrangement joins TRBV7-2 to TRBJ2-7, with D perhaps being TRBD1 or TRBD2 (6 bases each). The clonotype originates from a human donor in good health. The CDR3 nucleotides are TGTGCCAGCAGCTCCGGACAGCCGGGGGCCTACGAGCAGTACTTC. Amino acid sequence: CASSSGQPGAYEQYF.